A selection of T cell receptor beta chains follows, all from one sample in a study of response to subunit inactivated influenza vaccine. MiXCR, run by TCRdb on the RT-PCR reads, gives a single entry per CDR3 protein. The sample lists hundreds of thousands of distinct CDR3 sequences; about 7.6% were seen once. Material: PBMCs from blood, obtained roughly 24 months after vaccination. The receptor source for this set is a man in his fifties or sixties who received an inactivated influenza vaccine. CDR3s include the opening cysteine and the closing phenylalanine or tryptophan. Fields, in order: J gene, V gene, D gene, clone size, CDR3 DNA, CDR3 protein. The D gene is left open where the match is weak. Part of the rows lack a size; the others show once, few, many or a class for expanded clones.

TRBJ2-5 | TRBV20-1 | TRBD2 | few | TGCAGTGCTAGAGATCTGCTAGCGGGGCAAGAGACCCAGTACTTC | CSARDLLAGQETQYF
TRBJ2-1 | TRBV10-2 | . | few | TGCGCCAGCAGTGACTCCCTTGAGCAGTTCTTC | CASSDSLEQFF
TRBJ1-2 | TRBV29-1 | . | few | TGCAGCGTGGGCATAGGGGAGGGCTACACCTTC | CSVGIGEGYTF
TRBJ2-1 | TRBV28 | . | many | TGTGCCAGCAGTTCCTTAGACAGGGACTACTACAATGAGCAGTTCTTC | CASSSLDRDYYNEQFF
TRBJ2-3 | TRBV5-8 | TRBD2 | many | TGTGCCAGCAGCTTGGGCGGGAGGAACACAGATACGCAGTATTTT | CASSLGGRNTDTQYF
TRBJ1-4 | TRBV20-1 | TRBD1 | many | TGCAGTGCACTGGACAGGGGGGTAGAAAAACTGTTTTTT | CSALDRGVEKLFF
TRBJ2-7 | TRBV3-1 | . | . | TGTGCCGGCAGCTCAGCCTCCGGGACGACCAAGATGTACTTC | CAGSSASGTTKMYF
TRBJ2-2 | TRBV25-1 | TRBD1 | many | TGTGCCAGCAGTGGGAACCACCGGGACAGGGGGATCACCGGGGAGCTGTTTTTT | CASSGNHRDRGITGELFF
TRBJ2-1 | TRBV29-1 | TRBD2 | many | TGCAGCGTTCGGGGAGGGCCTAGTGTCTATGAGCAGTTCTTC | CSVRGGPSVYEQFF
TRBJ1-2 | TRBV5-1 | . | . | TGCGCCAGCAGCTTGGCCGGCGGCAGTTCTGTCTATGGCTACACCTTC | CASSLAGGSSVYGYTF
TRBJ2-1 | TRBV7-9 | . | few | TGTGCCAGCAGCCATACGGTGCCGAGCTCCTACAATGAGCAGTTCTTC | CASSHTVPSSYNEQFF
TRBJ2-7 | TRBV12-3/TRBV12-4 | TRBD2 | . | TGTGCCAGCAGCCTTAGGACTAGCGGGAGGATCGAGCAGTACTTC | CASSLRTSGRIEQYF
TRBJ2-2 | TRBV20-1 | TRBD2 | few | TGCAGTGCTTTATCGGAGCGGGGGAACACCGGGGAGCTGTTTTTT | CSALSERGNTGELFF
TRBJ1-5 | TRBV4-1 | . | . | TGCGCCAGCAGCCACCAGTACGGGCAGCCCCAGCATTTT | CASSHQYGQPQHF
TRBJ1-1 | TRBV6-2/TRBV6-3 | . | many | TGTGCCAGCAGTTACACGGCAGGGGAGGTGAACACTGAAGCTTTCTTT | CASSYTAGEVNTEAFF
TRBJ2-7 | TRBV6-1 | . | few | TGTGCCAGCAGAAGTAGTCGGCGGAGACCCTACGAGCAGTACTTC | CASRSSRRRPYEQYF
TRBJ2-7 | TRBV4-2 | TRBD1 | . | TGTGCCAGCAGCCAAGTGGGACAGCAATATGAGCAGTACTTC | CASSQVGQQYEQYF
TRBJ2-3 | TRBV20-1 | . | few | TGCAGTGCCAGCGGGTATGGGGTCGAGGCGCAGTATTTT | CSASGYGVEAQYF
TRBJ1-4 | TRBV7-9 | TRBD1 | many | TGTGCCAGCAGCCTCCGACAGGGGGCTAATGAAAAACTGTTTTTT | CASSLRQGANEKLFF
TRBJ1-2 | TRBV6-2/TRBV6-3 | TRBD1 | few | TGTGCCAGCAGGATACAGGGGAACTATGGCTACACCTTC | CASRIQGNYGYTF
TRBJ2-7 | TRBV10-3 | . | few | TGTGCCATCAGTGAGTCAGAGGGAGGAGGCGAGCAGTACTTC | CAISESEGGGEQYF